A selection of T cell receptor beta chains follows, all from one sample in a study of cytomegalovirus exposure and HLA in healthy donors. Clones were sequenced by immunoSEQ multiplex PCR, and TCRdb holds only the in-frame ones, with some missing. Here the sample spans 98,000 or so clones, approximately 77% being singletons. Material: PBMCs. The receptors stem from a female donor in good health and CMV-seronegative. Both conserved end residues are part of each CDR3. A D gene is named only where the DNA matches it firmly. For some rows the clone size is stated as once, few or many, or as a class when expanded; others skip it.

V gene,clone size,J gene,D gene,CDR3 DNA,CDR3 protein
TRBV7-2,.,TRBJ1-1,.,TGTGCCAGCAGCTTAGAGGGGGAGTGGACTGAAGCTTTCTTT,CASSLEGEWTEAFF
TRBV7-3,.,TRBJ2-5,.,TGTGCCAGCAGCTTGATGAATCGGGGCCAAGAGACCCAGTACTTC,CASSLMNRGQETQYF
TRBV27,once,TRBJ2-2,TRBD2,TGTGCCAGCAGTCCTCGGACTAGCGGGAGTCCCCGCAACACCGGGGAGCTGTTTTTT,CASSPRTSGSPRNTGELFF
TRBV15,.,TRBJ2-1,.,TGTGCCACCAGCAGAGATGGGCAGGGTGACAATGAGCAGTTCTTC,CATSRDGQGDNEQFF
TRBV29-1,.,TRBJ2-7,.,TGCAGTGAGGACACCTCCTACGAGCAGTACTTC,CSEDTSYEQYF
TRBV5-5,.,TRBJ2-5,.,TGTGCCAGCAGCTTGGTGGGCCCCCGGGAGACCCAGTACTTC,CASSLVGPRETQYF
TRBV5-5,.,TRBJ1-2,TRBD1,TGTGCCAGCAGCTGGACAGGGCCCATTTATGGCTACACCTTC,CASSWTGPIYGYTF
TRBV6-5,.,TRBJ2-7,TRBD2,TGTGCCAGCAGTTACCCCGGGAGGGCCGGCTCCTACGAGCAGTACTTC,CASSYPGRAGSYEQYF
TRBV6-6,.,TRBJ2-5,.,TGTGCCAGCAGTTACTACAGGGTAGGAGAGACCCAGTACTTC,CASSYYRVGETQYF
TRBV7-9,.,TRBJ1-4,TRBD1,TGTGCCAGCAGCCCCAGCCGACAGGGCCAGAAACTGTTTTTT,CASSPSRQGQKLFF
TRBV2,.,TRBJ2-3,.,TGTGCCAGCATTGGGACTCCTCGGCTAGATACGCAGTATTTT,CASIGTPRLDTQYF
TRBV10-3,.,TRBJ2-7,TRBD1,TGTGCCATCAGTGAAGGGACAGGGGGGCGAGAGCAGTACTTC,CAISEGTGGREQYF
TRBV19,.,TRBJ2-4,TRBD1,TGTGCCAGTAGTATGGGTGGACAGGGGGCAACCATTCAGTACTTC,CASSMGGQGATIQYF
TRBV18,once,TRBJ1-1,TRBD1,TGTGCCAGCTCACCCTCACAGGGGGTCATGAACACTGAAGCTTTCTTT,CASSPSQGVMNTEAFF
TRBV4-3,.,TRBJ2-1,TRBD2,TGCGCCAGCACTCCTCTAGCGGGAGGGAAGGATGAGCAGTTCTTC,CASTPLAGGKDEQFF
TRBV6-1,.,TRBJ1-1,.,TGTGCCAGCAGTGAAGGTCAGAAATGGACTGAAGCTTTCTTT,CASSEGQKWTEAFF
TRBV10-3,.,TRBJ1-1,.,TGTGCCATCAGTGGGATGTTAGGGGTGCGAAACACTGAAGCTTTCTTT,CAISGMLGVRNTEAFF
TRBV6-4,few,TRBJ2-7,TRBD1,TGTGCCAGCAGTGGGGACAGCTTTTCCTACGAGCAGTACTTC,CASSGDSFSYEQYF
TRBV27,once,TRBJ2-1,TRBD2,TGTGCCAGCACCACACTAGCGGGAGGAATGAACTACAATGAGCAGTTCTTC,CASTTLAGGMNYNEQFF
TRBV5-6,.,TRBJ1-6,.,TGTGCCAGCAGCCCGTACGGTTCACCCCTCCACTTT,CASSPYGSPLHF
TRBV9,.,TRBJ2-6,TRBD1,TGTGCCAGCAGCGCTAGCGACAGGGGGATGCCTTCGACAGGGGCCAACGTCCTGACTTTC,CASSASDRGMPSTGANVLTF
TRBV7-9,.,TRBJ2-7,TRBD2,TGTTCCAGCAGCTTAGAAGCGGGGCTAGCGGGGGCCTACGAGCAGTACTTC,CSSSLEAGLAGAYEQYF
TRBV7-9,.,TRBJ2-7,.,TGTGCCAGCAGCTTAAAACGTCAGTCCCTAAGCGATTCGGCCTACGAGCAGTACTTC,CASSLKRQSLSDSAYEQYF
TRBV5-8,.,TRBJ1-1,.,TGTGCCAGCAGTTTTAGTAAGAACACTGAAGCTTTCTTT,CASSFSKNTEAFF
TRBV4-1,.,TRBJ2-7,TRBD1,TGCGCCAGCAGCCAACGGGACAGGTTTTCCTACGAGCAGTACTTC,CASSQRDRFSYEQYF
TRBV5-1,.,TRBJ2-4,TRBD2,TGCGCCAGCAGCTTGGCAGGGAGGGGAGAACAGGCTCAGTACTTC,CASSLAGRGEQAQYF
TRBV7-2,once,TRBJ2-7,TRBD1,TGTGCCAGCAGCTTGGATGACAGGGTACGCTACGAGCAGTACTTC,CASSLDDRVRYEQYF
TRBV4-3,.,TRBJ2-4,TRBD2,TGCGCCAGCAGCCAAGAACTAGCGGGAGCCGGAAACATTCAGTACTTC,CASSQELAGAGNIQYF
TRBV28,.,TRBJ2-5,TRBD1,TGTGCCAGCAGTTGGACAGGGGAGACCCAGTACTTC,CASSWTGETQYF
TRBV5-1,.,TRBJ2-7,.,TGCGCCAGCAGCCCCGGAGTGGTAGGTGGCGAGCAGTACTTC,CASSPGVVGGEQYF
TRBV7-2,.,TRBJ2-5,.,TGTGCCAGCAGCTTACTGGGGCCTGAACAGCTCCTCAGGGAGACCCAGTACTTC,CASSLLGPEQLLRETQYF
TRBV6-5,.,TRBJ1-4,TRBD1,TGTGCCAGCAGCTCCCAGGGGGCGGAAAAACTGTTTTTT,CASSSQGAEKLFF
TRBV5-6,.,TRBJ2-2,TRBD2,TGTGCCAGCAGCTTAGGAAGCGGGGGGGCCAACACCGGGGAGCTGTTTTTT,CASSLGSGGANTGELFF
TRBV2,few,TRBJ2-7,TRBD1,TGTGCCAGCGGGACGGGACAGGGGGGACCCTACGAGCAGTACTTC,CASGTGQGGPYEQYF
TRBV5-1,.,TRBJ1-1,.,TGCGCCAGCAGCCTAAACCGGGACACCCCGTTGGCTTTCTTT,CASSLNRDTPLAFF
TRBV11-2,.,TRBJ2-2,TRBD2,TGTGCCAGCAGCTCAACCATCGGGACTAGCGAGGAGCTGTTTTTT,CASSSTIGTSEELFF
TRBV6-1,.,TRBJ1-6,TRBD1,TGTGCCAGCAGTGTGGGACAGCTGAATTCACCCCTCCACTTT,CASSVGQLNSPLHF
TRBV4-1,once,TRBJ2-1,TRBD2,TGCGCCAGCAGCCAGAGACGCGGGGGGGCAGTGGGGTACAATGAGCAGTTCTTC,CASSQRRGGAVGYNEQFF
TRBV29-1,.,TRBJ1-4,TRBD1,TGCAGCGTTGAAACAGGGGGGGGGATGAAGGAAAAACTGTTTTTT,CSVETGGGMKEKLFF
TRBV7-2,.,TRBJ2-1,.,TGTGCCAGCAGCTTCCACGGGATCCCTGGTGAGCAGTTCTTC,CASSFHGIPGEQFF
TRBV5-4,few,TRBJ1-1,.,TGTGCCAGCAGTCAAAACCGGGACAACGCTTTCTTT,CASSQNRDNAFF
TRBV15,.,TRBJ2-1,.,TGTGCCACCAGCAGAGATAGGCTAGCTAGTGAGCAGTTCTTC,CATSRDRLASEQFF
TRBV7-9,.,TRBJ2-1,.,TGTGCCAGCAGCTCGAGAGAGGGCGGTCAGACCTACAATGAGCAGTTCTTC,CASSSREGGQTYNEQFF
TRBV5-1,.,TRBJ1-3,TRBD1,TGCGCCAGCAGCTTGGGGGGACAGCTCTCTGGAAACACCATATATTTT,CASSLGGQLSGNTIYF
TRBV9,few,TRBJ2-7,.,TGTGCCAGCAGCGTGGCAGGGGTAAGCTCCTACGAGCAGTACTTC,CASSVAGVSSYEQYF
TRBV29-1,.,TRBJ2-7,.,TGCAGCGTTGGACACTTACAGGGCTACGAGCAGTACTTC,CSVGHLQGYEQYF